This is a list of T cell receptor beta chains from one sample in a study of blood T cell repertoires in COVID-19. Profiled with immunoSEQ multiplex PCR; TCRdb holds only in-frame clones, not every one. This sample yields 70,000 to 80,000 clones, of which approximately 90% are seen a single time; approximately 4.8% belongs to the top ten. The sequenced material came from peripheral blood. The source of these receptors is a woman between 55 and 75 years old with active COVID-19. Both conserved end residues are part of each CDR3. The order of the fields is V gene, J gene, clone size, D gene, CDR3 DNA, CDR3 protein. The D gene is left open where the match is weak. Only part of the rows carry a size: once, few, many, or a class if the clone is expanded.

TRBV2	TRBJ1-6	NA	NA	TGTGCCAGCACAAGGAGCTCCTATAATTCACCCCTCCACTTT	CASTRSSYNSPLHF
TRBV5-1	TRBJ1-1	NA	NA	TGCGCCAGCAGCTTGGCGATCGGGGCAGGGGCGATGGCTTTCTTT	CASSLAIGAGAMAFF
TRBV7-2	TRBJ2-5	NA	TRBD2	TGTGCCAGCAGCTGGGGGGGGTTGGGGACCCAGTACTTC	CASSWGGLGTQYF
TRBV20-1	TRBJ1-1	NA	NA	TGCAGTGCTAGTCGGCACAGGGTGGGGACTGAAGCTTTCTTT	CSASRHRVGTEAFF
TRBV5-1	TRBJ2-3	once	TRBD2	TGCGCCAGCAGCCGACCCGCATTGACTAGCGGGCTAGAGCAGTATTTT	CASSRPALTSGLEQYF
TRBV29-1	TRBJ2-7	once	NA	TGCAGCGTCGACAGGCAACTTTACTCCTACGAGCAGTACTTC	CSVDRQLYSYEQYF
TRBV5-1	TRBJ2-1	NA	TRBD1	TGCGCCAGCAGCTCCAATCCCAACAGGGGGAATGAGCAGTTCTTC	CASSSNPNRGNEQFF
TRBV4-1	TRBJ1-4	once	NA	TGCGCCAGCAGCCAAGATGGCCCAGGGGTTGAAAAACTGTTTTTT	CASSQDGPGVEKLFF
TRBV28	TRBJ2-3	NA	TRBD2	TGTGCCAGCAGTCCCACTTTGGGAGGGCCAGATACGCAGTATTTT	CASSPTLGGPDTQYF
TRBV6-2/TRBV6-3	TRBJ1-4	NA	TRBD1	TGTGCCAGCAGCAGGACAGGGAATGAAAAACTGTTTTTT	CASSRTGNEKLFF
TRBV29-1	TRBJ2-1	NA	NA	TGCAGCGTTGAAGGAGCGGCTAGTAATGAGCAGTTCTTC	CSVEGAASNEQFF
TRBV29-1	TRBJ1-2	few	TRBD1	TGCAGCGCAGGGGACAGCGCTAACTATGGCTACACCTTC	CSAGDSANYGYTF
TRBV30	TRBJ2-5	NA	NA	TGTGCCTGGAGTAGTCGAGGGACCCAGTACTTC	CAWSSRGTQYF
TRBV6-6	TRBJ1-2	NA	TRBD1	TGTGCCAGCAGTCCCCGGGACAGGGGGCTTAAGAACCGCTATGGCTACACCTTC	CASSPRDRGLKNRYGYTF
TRBV5-1	TRBJ2-1	few	TRBD1	TGCGCCAGCAGCTTGGCACAGGGGCCCATCAGGGAGCAGTTCTTC	CASSLAQGPIREQFF
TRBV29-1	TRBJ2-1	NA	NA	TGCAGCGTTATGGGGGCAAGCTCCTACAATGAGCAGTTCTTC	CSVMGASSYNEQFF
TRBV27	TRBJ2-4	once	NA	TGTGCCAGCAGTAAAAATACAGTGGCCAAAAACATTCAGTACTTC	CASSKNTVAKNIQYF
TRBV29-1	TRBJ1-4	NA	TRBD1	TGCAGCGTTGGACAGGGATGGGATGAAAAACTGTTTTTT	CSVGQGWDEKLFF
TRBV4-1	TRBJ2-1	NA	TRBD2	TGCGCCAGCAGCCAAGCCCCCGTCTCTAGCGGGAGAAACGAGCAGTTCTTC	CASSQAPVSSGRNEQFF
TRBV5-1	TRBJ2-1	NA	NA	TGCGCCAGCAGCTCACAGGGCCTGGGTTATTACAATGAGCAGTTCTTC	CASSSQGLGYYNEQFF
TRBV27	TRBJ1-3	NA	TRBD1	TGTGCCAGCAGTAGACAGGGGAGGGGAAACACCATATATTTT	CASSRQGRGNTIYF